This T cell receptor beta chain was sequenced during a study of cytomegalovirus exposure and HLA in healthy donors. Findings and limits, study-wide: For most TCR sequences rarity was the rule, although some public TCRs occurred in many donors.

In the PCR, 60 Vbeta and 13 Jbeta primers were used. Using immunoSEQ multiplex PCR, the repertoire was profiled, and TCRdb retains in-frame clones only, with some absent. This table has over 150,000 clones, around 77% appearing once. Note on this clone: Its specificity is unknown.

This CDR3 contains 14 residues. Per the germline V gene, CDR1 is MGHRA and CDR2 is YSYEKL. With V trimmed by 4 bases and J by 4 bases, 4 bases remained unmatched. The chain joins TRBV4-1 to TRBJ1-1; 9 nucleotides line up with TRBD1. Source material: PBMCs. The clonotype comes from a young woman in good health and CMV-seronegative. CDR3 DNA: TGCGCCAGCAGCCGAGGACAGGGGAGCACTGAAGCTTTCTTT. This codes for CASSRGQGSTEAFF.